Below are 12 T cell receptor beta chains sequenced from a single sample in a study of T cells after yellow fever vaccination. TCRdb analysed the 5' RACE reads with MiXCR anew, one entry per CDR3 protein. The data show fewer than 400,000 distinct CDR3 sequences, around 11% seen once. Source: CD4+ T cells sorted from PBMCs, taken 45 days after the yellow fever booster vaccination. The receptors derive from a man between 18 and 35 years old who received the YFV17D yellow fever vaccine.

This clonotype has a handful of counts. This chain links TRBV25-1 with TRBJ2-1; a weak D match, TRBD2 (7 bases). The V gene lost 0 bases and the J gene lost 8 bases, with 14 bases spanning the gap. This CDR3 has 15 residues. Germline V gene sequence: CDR1 MGHDK, CDR2 SYGVNS. The CDR3 coding sequence is TGTGCCAGCAGTGAATATAGGGGGAGGGGCCATGAGCAGTTCTTC. This gives the protein CASSEYRGRGHEQFF.

A note on this clonotype: One end of the junction fails to match germline, which may point to a read error. The chain has TRBV4-1 and TRBJ1-6; maybe TRBD1 (6 bases). CDR1 and CDR2 (germline): MGHRA, YSYEKL. CDR3 length: 12 residues. The CDR3 DNA reads TGCGCCAGCAGCCAGGCTCCGGGACACCAGTACTTT. Its translation is CASSQAPGHQYF.

The chain carries TRBV7-2 and TRBJ2-7; TRBD1 agrees at 10 bases. With V trimmed by 2 bases and J by 7 bases, 11 bases remained unmatched. Germline CDR1 and CDR2: SGHTA and FQGNSA. CDR3 length equals 16 residues. Here the CDR3 reads CASSLSLTGGGGEQYV. CDR3 nucleotide sequence: TGTGCCAGCAGCTTATCCTTGACAGGGGGCGGAGGGGAGCAGTACGTC.

By sample share, this clonotype is medium-sized. The V gene is TRBV7-2, the J gene TRBJ2-1; TRBD1 might be the D (6 bases). Germline CDR1 is SGHTA and CDR2 is FQGNSA. CDR3 length: 15 amino acids. With 3 bases removed from V and 1 base from J, the gap between germline ends came to 10 bases. The CDR3 DNA follows: TGTGCCAGCAGCTTGGGGGCTCAATCCTACAATGAGCAGTTCTTC. Residues: CASSLGAQSYNEQFF.

CDR3 loop: CASSLEVWQGRGYTF. The CDR3 DNA sequence: TGTGCCAGCAGCTTAGAAGTATGGCAGGGACGCGGCTACACCTTC. J is TRBJ1-2 and V is TRBV7-2; D is perhaps TRBD1 (5 bases). This CDR3 is 15 amino acids long. Germline V gives CDR1 SGHTA, CDR2 FQGNSA. The germline V and J ends were trimmed by 1 base and 8 bases, with 17 bases remaining between them.

This clonotype was observed a few times. The rearrangement joins TRBV12-3 or TRBV12-4 to TRBJ1-6; D unresolved. V lost 3 bases, J lost 8 bases, and 11 bases lay in between. CDR3 length equals 14 residues. The CDR3 spells CASSLRNWDSPLHF. CDR3 in DNA: TGTGCCAGCAGTTTGAGGAATTGGGATTCACCCCTCCACTTT.

This clonotype was picked up a small number of times. The genes are TRBV6-6 and TRBJ1-6, with D unresolved. In germline, CDR1 is MNHNY, CDR2 SVGAGI (reference sequence). The CDR3 contains 16 residues. V was cut by 2 bases and J by 0 bases, with 8 bases left in between. CDR3 loop: CASSYGVLSYNSPLHF. CDR3 nucleotide sequence: TGTGCCAGCAGTTACGGGGTTCTCTCCTATAATTCACCCCTCCACTTT.

This clonotype was seen a few times. V is TRBV6-5 and J is TRBJ2-4; D perhaps matches TRBD2 (5 bases). Germline V gene sequence: CDR1 MNHEY, CDR2 SVGAGI. V lost 4 bases, J lost 2 bases, and 12 bases lay in between. The CDR3 consists of 15 residues. In DNA form, the CDR3 reads TGTGCCAGCAGTTTCAGGAGAGGGACCAAAAACATTCAGTACTTC. Protein: CASSFRRGTKNIQYF.

V and J are TRBV6-1 and TRBJ2-3; D may be TRBD2 (5 bases). The CDR3 has 15 residues. CDR1 is MNHNS, CDR2 SASEGT, per germline. Trimming stripped 4 bases from V and 4 bases from J, with 15 bases between. CDR3 loop: CASSGSELGADTQYF. The DNA of the CDR3 is TGTGCCAGCAGTGGTTCAGAACTAGGCGCAGATACGCAGTATTTT.

This clonotype came up once. The V call is TRBV7-2, the J call TRBJ1-2, with 11 bases lining up with TRBD1. Germline CDR1 reads SGHTA; CDR2 reads FQGNSA. The CDR3 runs to 16 residues. V dropped 5 bases and J dropped 8; count of bases not matched to a gene: 13. CDR3 region: CASSTDRDRGRRGYTF. CDR3 nucleotides: TGTGCCAGCAGCACAGACCGGGACAGGGGGAGAAGAGGCTACACCTTC.

The chain couples TRBV11-2 to TRBJ1-1, with 7 bases that match TRBD1. The length of the CDR3 is 12 residues. J was trimmed by 3 bases and V by 11 bases; bases with no gene match: 6. Per the germline V gene, CDR1 is SGHAT and CDR2 is FQNNGV. In DNA, the CDR3 is TGTGCCTCCACGACAGGGTACACTGAAGCTTTCTTT. Translated, it gives CASTTGYTEAFF.

This clonotype has a count of ten or more. The rearrangement links TRBV5-4 to TRBJ2-1, with TRBD1 as a possible D gene (5 bases). CDR3 length: 14 residues. Germline loops: CDR1 SGHNT, CDR2 YYREEE (reference sequence). Between the trimmed V and J ends, which lost 2 bases and 0 bases, there was a span of 6 bases. CDR3 DNA: TGTGCCAGCAGCTTAGACAGCTCCTACAATGAGCAGTTCTTC. This sequence encodes CASSLDSSYNEQFF. The full variable domain, rest sourced from reference TRBV5-4 and TRBJ2-1, is ETGVTQSPTHLIKTRGQQVTLRCSSQSGHNTVSWYQQALGQGPQFIFQYYREEENGRGNFPPRFSGLQFPNYSSELNVNALELDDSALYLCASSLDSSYNEQFFGPGTRLTVL.